This T cell receptor (beta chain) was found in a study of T cells in Graves' hyperthyroidism and ophthalmopathy. Study conclusions and caveats: Stable hyperthyroidism was separated from ophthalmopathy by a model based on 13 V-J features.

A note on this clonotype: Its antigen is not known.

Amplified TCR beta CDR3 regions derived from RNA transcripts. The HTBI primer set drove a first-round RT-PCR of the TCR CDR3. MiXCR was run by TCRdb on the multiplex PCR reads, yielding one entry per CDR3 protein. This table has a few hundred thousand distinct CDR3 sequences, over 15% appearing once. This CDR3 region has 17 residues. V shed 0 bases and J shed 4 bases, with 18 bases lying between them. Germline lookup yields CDR1 LGHDT and CDR2 YNNKEL (reference sequence). The specimen sequenced was blood. V gene TRBV3-1 combines with J gene TRBJ1-2; possibly TRBD1 for D (5 bases). This TCR was sampled from a woman between 18 and 29 years old with Graves' hyperthyroidism. The CDR3 nucleotides are TGTGCCAGCAGCCAAGATAAAGTTGCAGGGCGGAGCTATGGCTACACCTTC. Translation: CASSQDKVAGRSYGYTF. Drawing the rest from reference TRBV3-1 and TRBJ1-2, the complete variable domain is DTAVSQTPKYLVTQMGNDKSIKCEQNLGHDTMYWYKQDSKKFLKIMFSYNNKELIINETVPNRFSPKSPDKAHLNLHINSLELGDSAVYFCASSQDKVAGRSYGYTFGSGTRLTVV.